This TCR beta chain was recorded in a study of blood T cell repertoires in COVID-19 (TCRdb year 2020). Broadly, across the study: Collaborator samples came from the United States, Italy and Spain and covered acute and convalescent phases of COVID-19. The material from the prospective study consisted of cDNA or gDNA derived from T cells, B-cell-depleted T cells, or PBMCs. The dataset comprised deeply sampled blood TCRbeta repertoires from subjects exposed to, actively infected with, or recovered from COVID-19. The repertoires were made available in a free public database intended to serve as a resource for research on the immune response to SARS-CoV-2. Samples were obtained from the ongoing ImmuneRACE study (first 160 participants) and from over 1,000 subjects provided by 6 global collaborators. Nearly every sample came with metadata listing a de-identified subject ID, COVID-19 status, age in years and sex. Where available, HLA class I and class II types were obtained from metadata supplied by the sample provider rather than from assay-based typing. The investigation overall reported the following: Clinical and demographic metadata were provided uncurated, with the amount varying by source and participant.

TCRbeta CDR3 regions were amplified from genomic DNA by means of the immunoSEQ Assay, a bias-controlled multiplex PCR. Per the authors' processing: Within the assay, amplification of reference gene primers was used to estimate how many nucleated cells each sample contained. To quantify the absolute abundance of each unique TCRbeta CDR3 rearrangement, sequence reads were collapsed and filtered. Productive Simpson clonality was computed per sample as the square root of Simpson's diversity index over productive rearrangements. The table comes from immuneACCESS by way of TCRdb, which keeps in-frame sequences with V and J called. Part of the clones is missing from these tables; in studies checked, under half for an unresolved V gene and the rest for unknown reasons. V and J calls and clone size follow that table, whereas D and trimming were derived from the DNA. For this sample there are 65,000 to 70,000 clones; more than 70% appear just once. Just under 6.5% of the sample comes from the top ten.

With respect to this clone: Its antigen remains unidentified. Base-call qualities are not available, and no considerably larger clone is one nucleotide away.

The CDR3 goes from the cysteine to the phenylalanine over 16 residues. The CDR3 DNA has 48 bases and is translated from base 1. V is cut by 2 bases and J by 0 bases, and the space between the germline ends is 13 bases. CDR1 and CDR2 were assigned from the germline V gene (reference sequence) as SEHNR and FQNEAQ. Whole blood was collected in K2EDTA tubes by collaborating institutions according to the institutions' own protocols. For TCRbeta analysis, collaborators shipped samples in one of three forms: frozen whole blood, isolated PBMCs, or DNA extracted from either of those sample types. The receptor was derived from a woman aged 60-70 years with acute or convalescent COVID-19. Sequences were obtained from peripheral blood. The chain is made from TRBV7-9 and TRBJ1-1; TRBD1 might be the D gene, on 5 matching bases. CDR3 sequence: CASSLYFGHLNTEAFF. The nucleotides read TGTGCCAGCAGCTTATACTTCGGACATTTGAACACTGAAGCTTTCTTT.